This T cell receptor beta chain was sequenced in a study of T cell responses to AZD1222 COVID-19 vaccine. Assay used: immunoSEQ multiplex PCR; TCRdb lists only in-frame clones, some missing. The table shows about 120,000 clones, with around 86% occurring only once. Overall study results and limits: Reportedly, close to half of spike-specific TCRs are directed against unmutated variant regions. Spike-specific TCRs gained breadth and depth after people received two AZD1222 doses.

Notes on this clone: What it binds is unknown.

Trimming shortened V by 0 bases and J by 4 bases, and 5 bases separated the two germline ends. Germline loops: CDR1 SGHKS, CDR2 YYEKEE (reference sequence). CDR3 length equals 13 residues. This receptor was taken from an adult who received the AZD1222 COVID-19 vaccine. The V call is TRBV5-5, the J call TRBJ1-5; D unclear. The material sequenced was peripheral blood, taken 28 days after the second AZD1222 dose. CDR3 loop: CASSLGLNQPQHF. CDR3 coding DNA: TGTGCCAGCAGCTTGGGCCTTAATCAGCCCCAGCATTTT.